This T cell receptor beta chain was profiled in a study of cytomegalovirus exposure and HLA in healthy donors (dated 2017 in TCRdb). For the wider study: According to an earlier analysis of 587 of the donors, about 180 million T cells yielded 90 million to 130 million unique TCR beta sequences and about 280 Gb of sequence data. The T cell repertoires of roughly 660 subjects were profiled by immunosequencing and related to cytomegalovirus serostatus. Both class I and class II loci were covered by HLA typing, at four-digit resolution. All discovery cohort repertoires had been generated using a single sequencing platform. To study patterns of TCR occurrence, a later analysis re-analyzed previously published TCR beta repertoires from just over 650 donors and added high-resolution HLA genotyping. Donor age, sex, ethnicity and CMV serostatus were compiled alongside the repertoire data. In addition to the first cohort of 500 to 850 subjects, a separate validation cohort of about 120 different subjects was used. The genetic ancestry cluster associated with self-reported Caucasian donors included roughly 84% of the roughly 380 genotyped donors. In an earlier analysis of over 550 of the donors, high-throughput TCR beta sequencing was used to judge whether each TCR beta V gene segment behaved as functional or pseudogenic. In a later genetic analysis, genome-wide SNP genotypes for about 55% of the roughly 700 donors were used, and that subset was treated as a discovery cohort. About five DR-DQ haplotypes were treated as single units for association and clustering because of strong linkage in the cohort. The later analysis used no new phenotypic data to find candidate immune exposures, relying instead on TCR beta sequences and their occurrence across donors. The study combined high-throughput TCR immunosequencing, statistical association of individual TCRs with disease status, and machine learning to predict cytomegalovirus infection status. Across 398 genotyped donors of the cohort, an average of roughly 250,000 unique TCR beta nucleotide sequences per donor were sequenced, and around 19% of those sequences were non-productive. The study was designed to test whether signatures of past pathogen exposure could be identified by cataloging public T cell receptors. Roughly 310 gigabases of sequencing data and some 85 million unique TCR sequences were included in an early release covering several hundred HLA-typed donors. The number of typed donors differed by locus: about 620-640 for A, B, C, DRB1 and DQB1; approximately 520 for DQA1; 606 for DPA1; and some 450 for DPB1. Overall results and qualifications from the work: Some IMGT-functional V segments, including TRBV6-2 and TRBV6-3, could not be told apart with the 87-base-pair reads, so those segments were excluded. According to a later analysis, parvovirus B19, influenza, CMV and Epstein-Barr virus appeared linked to several top co-occurrence clusters. According to a later analysis, most CMV-associated TCR beta chains appeared to be HLA-restricted, and the HLA associations seemed to be driven largely by CMV exposure. A further reported finding was that TCR beta sequences accurately predicted the HLA-A and HLA-B alleles for most subjects in the first cohort. It was suggested by the authors that the approach could potentially be generalized to other disease states and immunological phenotypes. V-gene and J-gene trimming of TCR beta chains was associated with a missense DCLRE1C variant in a later genetic analysis, and the association was replicated in an independent cohort. According to a later genetic analysis, donors in an Asian-associated ancestry cluster had fewer N-insertions in productive TCRs than the roughly 670-donor mean. The sequencing pipeline was judged likely to have produced a cluster of highly shared sequence variants as a technical artifact. According to a later analysis, TCR association rates differed among HLA loci, with DRB1 alleles showing the most associated TCRs and HLA-C alleles showing the fewest. Compared with equally common non-associated chains, HLA-associated TCR beta chains in a later analysis were more clonally expanded and had lower generation probabilities. While some public TCRs were present in many individuals, most TCR sequences turned up only very rarely across donors. This cohort had only TCR beta chains sequenced, and the lack of alpha or paired-chain data limited which features could be detected. A total of fewer than 200 TCR beta chains were listed by the study as associated with cytomegalovirus. Cytomegalovirus status was reported to be diagnosed by the classifier with high specificity and sensitivity in both the original and validation cohorts. In vitro tests confirmed that a few of the cytomegalovirus-associated TCR beta chains recognize cytomegalovirus antigens. Immune exposure information for the cohort was limited to CMV serostatus. Presence/absence analyses assumed roughly uniform sequencing depth across donors, an assumption that may not hold. Because counts were too low, about 18 rarely observed V segments, including chromosome 9 orphons, were excluded from the earlier analysis of 500 to 700 of the donors. A later analysis associated about 18,000 TCR beta sequences with specific HLA alleles at a false discovery rate of 0.05. In an earlier analysis of about 600 of the donors, most TCR beta V segments appeared in productive rearrangements about 90% or about 30% of the time, broadly matching IMGT annotations. Because HLA typing was missing for some donors at each locus, association tests included only the typed subset. When HLA alleles, especially DR and DQ, strongly co-occurred, attributing TCR associations to individual alleles was difficult. Correlated functional status among segregating V segments might be attributable to linkage disequilibrium, but an unknown experimental factor could not be ruled out.

Libraries came from the immunoSEQ multiplex PCR assay. The multiplex PCR relied on a mix of 60 forward primers for TCR Vbeta segments and 13 reverse primers for TCR Jbeta segments. Amplification of the CDR3 region of rearranged TCR beta genes was performed with a multiplex PCR assay on genomic DNA. The amplified TCR beta libraries were sequenced on the Illumina HiSeq System as 87-base-pair reads. As for the authors' bioinformatics: Across the roughly 600 repertoires, a later analysis counted around 80 million unique TCR beta chains, approximately 12 million of which were shared by at least two donors. To remove PCR and sequencing errors, raw reads were error-corrected and collapsed into unique sequences using a nearest-neighbor algorithm that merged closely related sequences. CDR3 sequences were aligned to IMGT reference sequences to assign V, D and J gene segments. Each retained sequence needed at least a six-nucleotide match to both a V gene segment and a J gene segment. A rearrangement counted as productive if the CDR3 had no stop codons and remained in frame with V and J, and every other rearrangement counted as non-productive. CDR3 was defined by IMGT convention, running from the second conserved V-encoded cysteine to the conserved J-encoded phenylalanine. The earlier analysis of fewer than 700 of the donors excluded sequences that lacked an unambiguous match to a single V gene segment. An earlier analysis of a few hundred of the donors called V segments functional above 56.7% productive rearrangements and segregating when the between-donor standard deviation exceeded 5%. A statistical classification framework was built to diagnose cytomegalovirus status from the catalog of TCR beta chain sequences. A later analysis assigned V and J genes by comparing TCR nucleotide sequences with IMGT/GENE-DB human TR gene sequences. Using the TCRdist pipeline, a later analysis assigned CDR3 sequences along with most-parsimonious VDJ recombination scenarios. In a later analysis, each TCR beta chain was defined by its CDR3 amino acid sequence together with its V-gene family, and reads without a unique V-gene family were excluded. A later analysis removed 550 to 650 highly shared, low-generation-probability nucleotide sequences to deal with suspected cross-contamination and a sequencing artifact. A later analysis calculated a clonal expansion index for each public chain from normalized within-repertoire ranks of inferred template counts. In a later analysis, generation probabilities were computed with a VDJ recombination model fitted to out-of-frame rearrangements, and the resulting probabilities were checked against IGoR. A later analysis scored TCR-TCR, TCR-HLA and TCR-CMV co-occurrence with hypergeometric tests, applying a repertoire-size bias correction to TCR pairs. A later analysis estimated false discovery rates by permuting HLA or CMV assignments 20 times. In a later analysis, co-occurring TCRs were grouped using DBSCAN, and TCRdist sequence similarity was added for clustering within HLA-allele-positive subsets. Co-occurrence clustering excluded repertoires with fewer than 30,000 or more than 120,000 public chains, plus five with anomalous nucleotide sharing. The clones in this table, taken by TCRdb from immuneACCESS, are in-frame only. Not every clone is retained; where verified, under half of the shortfall comes from an unresolved V gene, and the cause of the rest is unknown. V and J calls and clone size are those listed in that table; D and trimming were worked out from the DNA. Counted in this sample were some 150,000 clones; 79% of them appeared once. Of the sample, 1.1% is held by the ten largest clones.

The cohort was made up of 500 to 800 healthy bone marrow donors. All cohort members were sampled while nominally healthy, although unrecorded immune exposures were likely present. The donor tested CMV seronegative and was one of the 352 seronegative cohort members. Each donor provided a peripheral blood sample, and peripheral blood mononuclear cells were used for TCR beta sequencing. The Qiagen DNeasy Blood Extraction Kit was used to extract genomic DNA from the blood cell samples. Comment on this clone: This clone's antigen is unknown. The input lacks base qualities; no much larger clone sits a single base away.

From the cysteine up to the phenylalanine, the CDR3 has a length of 15 residues. Only the CDR3 portion is preserved as DNA: 45 bases, with reading frame beginning at the first base. Input material: PBMCs. Recombination joined TRBV21-1 with TRBJ2-3; TRBD1 is taken as the D call from the table, unchecked against the DNA. TRBV21-1 is annotated as a pseudogene. This sequence originates from a male donor in good health and CMV-seronegative. The DNA is as follows: TGTGCCAGCAGAAGAAGACAGGGTAAGAAAGATACGCAGTATTTT. It codes for CASRRRQGKKDTQYF.